These 31 T cell receptor beta chains were sequenced from one sample in a study of cytomegalovirus exposure and HLA in healthy donors (dated by TCRdb to the late 2010s). Library preparation was by the immunoSEQ multiplex PCR assay. The multiplex PCR relied on a mix of 60 forward primers for TCR Vbeta segments and 13 reverse primers for TCR Jbeta segments. Sourced from immuneACCESS, this table was stored by TCRdb with only in-frame sequences that have V and J called. A share of the clones is absent; for the studies checked, an unresolved V gene accounts for under half, and the remainder has no known explanation. The sample contains tens of thousands of clones, more than 75% of them found a single time. The top ten hold roughly 4.8% of the sample. The specimen was PBMCs. The receptor set was obtained from a man aged 25-45 years in good health and CMV-seropositive.

The gene calls are TRBV7-6 and TRBJ1-5; TRBD1 matches 7 bases. The CDR3 is 14 amino acids. The germline gives CDR1 SGHVS, CDR2 FNYEAQ. Trimming at V came to 3 bases and at J to 6 bases, leaving 5 bases not matched to a gene. This chain's CDR3 is CASSFGRGFQPQHF. CDR3 DNA sequence: TGTGCCAGCAGCTTCGGCAGGGGGTTTCAGCCCCAGCATTTT.

J is TRBJ2-1 and V is TRBV7-2, with 8 positions matching TRBD1. This CDR3 is built from 15 residues. Per the germline V gene, CDR1 is SGHTA and CDR2 is FQGNSA. The V segment lost 5 bases and the J segment 6 bases; nucleotides outside the gene matches: 9. CDR3 DNA: TGTGCCAGCAGCGCACAGGGGGTTGAGGGCAATGAGCAGTTCTTC. Translated: CASSAQGVEGNEQFF.

In this sample, this clone turned up once. The genes are TRBV7-9 and TRBJ2-2; D gene ambiguous. V was shortened by 4 bases and J by 0 bases, with 3 bases between the two germline ends. The germline V gene has CDR1 SEHNR and CDR2 FQNEAQ (reference sequence). The CDR3 is made up of 13 amino acids. CDR3 bases: TGTGCCAGCAGCTCGGCGAACACCGGGGAGCTGTTTTTT. Encoded protein: CASSSANTGELFF.

This clone occurred once. The rearrangement joins TRBV11-3 to TRBJ2-3; 9 bases fit TRBD1. The CDR3 covers 15 residues. Germline CDR1 reads SGHNT; CDR2 reads YENEEA. V lost 4 bases, J lost 2 bases, and 4 bases stayed unmatched. The DNA for the CDR3 is TGTGCCAGCAGCTCCGGGACAGGGTACACAGATACGCAGTATTTT. This gives the protein CASSSGTGYTDTQYF.

This rearrangement joins TRBV7-8 to TRBJ2-5; 8 positions match TRBD1. V dropped 5 bases and J dropped 5; count of bases not matched to a gene: 1. The CDR3 consists of 12 residues. Germline assignment: CDR1 SGHVS and CDR2 FQNEAQ. The CDR3 reads CASSRDRETQYF. In nucleotides, the CDR3 is TGTGCCAGCAGCCGGGACAGGGAGACCCAGTACTTC.

The genes are TRBV6-5 and TRBJ1-2, with TRBD1 matching over 10 bases. V dropped 8 bases and J dropped 7; count of bases not matched to a gene: 4. Per the germline V gene, CDR1 is MNHEY and CDR2 is SVGAGI. The CDR3 runs 12 residues. The CDR3 reads CASGTGAGGYTF. CDR3 nucleotide sequence: TGTGCCAGCGGGACAGGGGCAGGTGGCTACACCTTC.

The table lists this clone with a count of one. This chain joins TRBV13 and TRBJ1-3; D is possibly TRBD1 (6 bases). With 5 bases removed from V and 1 base from J, the gap between germline ends came to 12 bases. CDR1 is PRHDT, CDR2 FYEKMQ, per germline (reference sequence). CDR3 length: 15 residues. The CDR3 region has the DNA TGTGCCAGCAGCCTCGGGACAAATTCTGGAAACACCATATATTTT. This codes for CASSLGTNSGNTIYF.

V and J are TRBV5-1 and TRBJ2-2, with D possibly TRBD2 on 6 matching bases. This CDR3 spans 15 amino acids. Trimming cost V 1 base and J 3 bases, with 10 bases left between them. CDR1 SGHRS and CDR2 YFSETQ come from the germline V gene. The CDR3 loop is CASSLRRGDTGELFF. CDR3 sequence (DNA): TGCGCCAGCAGCTTGAGGAGGGGCGACACCGGGGAGCTGTTTTTT.

The chain recombines TRBV4-1 with TRBJ2-7, with D unresolved. There are 15 residues in the CDR3. Germline CDR1 and CDR2: MGHRA and YSYEKL. V dropped 0 bases and J dropped 0 bases, with 9 bases sitting between them. The CDR3 nucleotides are TGCGCCAGCAGCCAAGAATTTCGGTCCTCCTACGAGCAGTACTTC. It yields the protein CASSQEFRSSYEQYF.

The chain employs TRBV28 and TRBJ1-1; perhaps TRBD1 as D (6 bases). This CDR3 is built from 14 residues. Germline CDR1 and CDR2: MDHEN and SYDVKM. The V gene lost 6 bases and the J gene lost 2 bases, with 13 bases spanning the gap. In DNA, the CDR3 is TGTGCCAGCAGCTCTAGGGGACATAACACTGAAGCTTTCTTT. As protein: CASSSRGHNTEAFF.

V is TRBV1 and J is TRBJ2-3; the table calls TRBD2, which could not be checked here. TRBV1 is annotated as a pseudogene. The length of the CDR3 is 18 residues. CDR3 nucleotide sequence: TGCACCAGCAGCCAAGTAAACTCCAGCGGGGGGTCCACAGATACGCAGTATTTT. Translation: CTSSQVNSSGGSTDTQYF.

This clone has a handful of counts. The genes are TRBV19 and TRBJ1-2; D is possibly TRBD1 (6 bases). The CDR3 has 14 residues. Germline lookup yields CDR1 LNHDA and CDR2 SQIVND (reference sequence). V lost 3 bases and J 6 bases, leaving 14 bases between the germline ends. The CDR3 coding sequence is TGTGCCAGTAGTATGGGACAATCGGCGAATGGCTACACCTTC. This codes for CASSMGQSANGYTF. The full variable domain, its missing parts supplied by reference TRBV19 and TRBJ1-2, is DGGITQSPKYLFRKEGQNVTLSCEQNLNHDAMYWYRQDPGQGLRLIYYSQIVNDFQKGDIAEGYSVSREKKESFPLTVTSAQKNPTAFYLCASSMGQSANGYTFGSGTRLTVV.

This clone has just a few counts. The rearrangement joins TRBV19 to TRBJ2-7, with D maybe TRBD2 (6 bases). The V end lost 3 bases, the J end lost 2 bases, and 11 bases lay between the germline ends. Germline lookup yields CDR1 LNHDA and CDR2 SQIVND (reference sequence). This CDR3 region has 14 residues. CDR3 residues: CASSIGTHPYEQYF. CDR3 DNA: TGTGCCAGTAGTATTGGGACTCACCCCTACGAGCAGTACTTC.

The chain employs TRBV7-9 and TRBJ2-2; maybe TRBD1 (6 bases). CDR1 SEHNR and CDR2 FQNEAQ come from the germline V gene (reference sequence). This CDR3 is 14 amino acids long. The V and J ends lost 1 base and 7 bases respectively, with 10 bases between them. CDR3 region: CASSLVKDSGELFF. CDR3 sequence (DNA): TGTGCCAGCAGCTTAGTTAAGGACAGCGGGGAGCTGTTTTTT. Together with reference TRBV7-9 and TRBJ2-2, the CDR3 gives the full variable domain: DTGVSQNPRHKITKRGQNVTFRCDPISEHNRLYWYRQTLGQGPEFLTYFQNEAQLEKSRLLSDRFSAERPKGSFSTLEIQRTEQGDSAMYLCASSLVKDSGELFFGEGSRLTVL.

This clone came up once. The chain links TRBV2 to TRBJ2-7, with TRBD1 matching 9 bases. CDR1 SNHLY and CDR2 FYNNEI come from the germline V gene. CDR3 size: 13 residues. The V segment lost 2 bases and the J segment 9 bases; nucleotides outside the gene matches: 5. Here the CDR3 reads CASSESGQGRQYV. The CDR3 DNA sequence: TGTGCCAGCAGTGAATCAGGACAGGGGCGGCAGTACGTC.

The chain recombines TRBV19 with TRBJ2-5; a weak D match, TRBD1 (6 bases). The CDR3 runs to 13 residues. Trimming left V 0 bases short and J 10 bases short, with 12 bases between. Germline V lookup: CDR1 LNHDA, CDR2 SQIVND (reference sequence). CDR3 region: CASSIDHRDRQYF. DNA of the CDR3: TGTGCCAGTAGTATAGATCACAGGGATCGCCAGTACTTC.

V and J are TRBV7-2 and TRBJ1-5; D is ambiguous. The CDR3 is 13 amino acids. Per germline, CDR1 SGHTA and CDR2 FQGNSA. V lost 6 bases to trimming and J lost 0 bases, with 6 bases between them. The CDR3 loop reads CASRQNSNQPQHF. In DNA, the CDR3 is TGTGCCAGCAGACAAAATAGCAATCAGCCCCAGCATTTT.

This clone occurred once. CDR3: CATVGRERYEQYF. For the CDR3, the DNA is TGTGCCACCGTGGGGAGGGAAAGATACGAGCAGTACTTC. The rearrangement uses TRBV10-3 and TRBJ2-7; 7 bases line up with TRBD2. V shed 10 bases, J shed 4 bases, and the junction held 10 bases outside the gene matches. CDR3 length equals 13 residues. CDR1 is ENHRY and CDR2 is SYGVKD in the germline V gene.

The rearrangement uses TRBV19 and TRBJ1-4; D ambiguous. Germline V gene data show CDR1 as LNHDA and CDR2 as SQIVND (reference sequence). The V end was cut by 5 bases, the J end by 3 bases, with 19 bases between. This CDR3 region has 17 residues. The CDR3 sequence: CASSGSPPGSSNEKLFF. The DNA of the CDR3 is TGTGCCAGTAGTGGGAGCCCTCCCGGGTCGTCTAATGAAAAACTGTTTTTT.

The chain couples TRBV29-1 to TRBJ1-2, with D tentatively TRBD1 (5 bases). Germline V CDR1 and CDR2: SQVTM, ANQGSEA. CDR3 length: 12 amino acids. The ends were cut back, 7 bases at V and 5 bases at J, with 14 bases in the middle. The CDR3 loop is CSGGTGEYGYTF. In nucleotides, the CDR3 is TGCAGCGGTGGGACTGGGGAATATGGCTACACCTTC.

The chain carries TRBV10-3 and TRBJ2-5, with 11 bases that match TRBD2. This CDR3 has 16 amino acids. Trimming cost V 5 bases and J 5 bases; bases outside gene matches: 10. CDR1 is ENHRY and CDR2 is SYGVKD in the germline V gene. CDR3 sequence reads: CAISNSGRALQETQYF. The CDR3 nucleotides are TGTGCCATCAGTAATAGCGGGAGGGCCCTACAGGAGACCCAGTACTTC.

V and J are TRBV7-3 and TRBJ2-3; the match to TRBD2 covers 16 bases. V lost 5 bases to trimming and J lost 14 bases; unmatched junction nucleotides: 7. CDR1 is SGHTA and CDR2 is FQGTGA in the germline V gene. The CDR3 runs to 14 residues. In DNA form, the CDR3 reads TGTGCCAGCAGCCGGGGACTAGCGGGGGGGCGTCGGTATTTT. Amino acid sequence: CASSRGLAGGRRYF.

The chain recombines TRBV29-1 with TRBJ2-7, with TRBD1 matching 9 bases. This CDR3 has 14 amino acids. The germline CDR1 and CDR2 sequences are SQVTM and ANQGSEA. V lost 3 bases, J lost 4 bases, and 7 bases stayed unmatched. The CDR3: CSVDLDRGGYEQYF. The CDR3 coding sequence is TGCAGCGTTGATCTCGACAGGGGGGGGTACGAGCAGTACTTC.

The V call is TRBV5-1, the J call TRBJ2-5; 8 nucleotides align to TRBD1. V lost 3 bases to trimming and J lost 0 bases; unmatched junction nucleotides: 10. This CDR3 has 17 amino acids. Germline V CDR1 and CDR2: SGHRS, YFSETQ. The chain's CDR3 is CASSSDRGRPYQETQYF. Here the CDR3 DNA reads TGCGCCAGCAGCTCAGACAGGGGCCGCCCGTACCAAGAGACCCAGTACTTC.

V gene TRBV6-6 combines with J gene TRBJ1-3, with TRBD1 matching 7 bases. The CDR3 covers 15 residues. V lost 6 bases to trimming and J lost 0 bases; unmatched junction nucleotides: 5. Germline V lookup: CDR1 MNHNY, CDR2 SVGAGI (reference sequence). The DNA for the CDR3 is TGTGCCAGCAGCCCGACAGGGATCTCTGGAAACACCATATATTTT. It specifies CASSPTGISGNTIYF.

This clone has just a few counts. As DNA, the CDR3 is TGTGCCAGCATAGGGGTGCGAACCGGGGAGCTGTTTTTT. Encoded protein: CASIGVRTGELFF. The rearrangement joins TRBV25-1 to TRBJ2-2; D might be TRBD1 (5 bases). Trimming took 7 bases from V and 5 from J, leaving 11 bases between them. Germline CDR1 reads MGHDK; CDR2 reads SYGVNS. The CDR3 consists of 13 residues.

The V and J genes are TRBV2 and TRBJ2-2; 8 nucleotides align to TRBD2. Germline CDR1 reads SNHLY; CDR2 reads FYNNEI. V lost 10 bases and J lost 2; bases outside the gene matches: 9. The CDR3 consists of 15 residues. The CDR3: CATKGGGRNTGELFF. In nucleotides, the CDR3 is TGTGCCACCAAAGGCGGGGGGCGAAACACCGGGGAGCTGTTTTTT.

CDR3 DNA sequence: TGTGCCAGCAGCTTGGACAGCTCGGATACGCAGTATTTT. Its translation: CASSLDSSDTQYF. This chain uses TRBV7-2 with TRBJ2-3, with a tentative D call TRBD1 (6 bases). Deletions cut 3 bases from V and 6 bases from J, with 10 bases between. The germline V gene encodes CDR1 SGHTA and CDR2 FQGNSA. The CDR3 has 13 amino acids.

The chain links TRBV7-9 to TRBJ1-2; 7 nucleotides match TRBD1. Germline lookup yields CDR1 SEHNR and CDR2 FQNEAQ (reference sequence). Germline trimming cut 5 bases from V and 2 bases from J; bases unmatched to any gene: 5. This CDR3 is 14 amino acids long. CDR3 in amino acids: CASSRGQANYGYTF. The CDR3 DNA reads as TGTGCCAGCAGCCGAGGACAGGCAAACTATGGCTACACCTTC. Together with reference TRBV7-9 and TRBJ1-2, the CDR3 gives the full variable domain: DTGVSQNPRHKITKRGQNVTFRCDPISEHNRLYWYRQTLGQGPEFLTYFQNEAQLEKSRLLSDRFSAERPKGSFSTLEIQRTEQGDSAMYLCASSRGQANYGYTFGSGTRLTVV.

CDR3 bases: TGTGCCACCAGCAGACCCAGGGGGACAGGGGGCGCGGGTAATGAAAAACTGTTTTTT. It translates to CATSRPRGTGGAGNEKLFF. The rearrangement links TRBV15 to TRBJ1-4, with 12 bases lining up with TRBD1. Losses at the gene ends were 2 bases for V and 4 bases for J; bases not matched to a gene: 11. Germline V CDR1 and CDR2: LNHNV, YYDKDF (reference sequence). The length of the CDR3 is 19 residues.

The chain is built from TRBV5-6 and TRBJ2-4; TRBD2 might be the D (7 bases). Between the trimmed V and J ends, which lost 3 bases and 1 base, there was a span of 17 bases. Germline V gene data show CDR1 as SGHDT and CDR2 as YYEEEE. The CDR3 sequence is 17 residues long. CDR3 nucleotide sequence: TGTGCCAGCAGCTGGGCAAATGGGGGGGCGGCCAAAAACATTCAGTACTTC. It yields the protein CASSWANGGAAKNIQYF. Together with reference TRBV5-6 and TRBJ2-4, the CDR3 gives the full variable domain: DAGVTQSPTHLIKTRGQQVTLRCSPKSGHDTVSWYQQALGQGPQFIFQYYEEEERQRGNFPDRFSGHQFPNYSSELNVNALLLGDSALYLCASSWANGGAAKNIQYFGAGTRLSVL.